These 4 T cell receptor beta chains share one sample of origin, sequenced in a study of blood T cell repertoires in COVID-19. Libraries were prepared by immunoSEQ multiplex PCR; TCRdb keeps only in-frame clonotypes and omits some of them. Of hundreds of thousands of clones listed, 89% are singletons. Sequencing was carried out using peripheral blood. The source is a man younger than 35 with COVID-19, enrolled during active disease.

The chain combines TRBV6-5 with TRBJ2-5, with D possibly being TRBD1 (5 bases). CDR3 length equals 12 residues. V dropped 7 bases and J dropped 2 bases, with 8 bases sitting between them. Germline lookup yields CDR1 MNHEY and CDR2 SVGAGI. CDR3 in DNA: TGTGCCAGCAAGGGGATGCAAGAGACCCAGTACTTC. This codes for CASKGMQETQYF.

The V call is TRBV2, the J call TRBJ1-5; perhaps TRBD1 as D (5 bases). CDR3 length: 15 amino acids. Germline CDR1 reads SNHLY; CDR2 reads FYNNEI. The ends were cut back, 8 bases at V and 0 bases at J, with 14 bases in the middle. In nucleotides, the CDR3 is TGTGCCAGCGGAGGGACGGGCCATAGCAATCAGCCCCAGCATTTT. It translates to CASGGTGHSNQPQHF.

This chain's CDR3 is CASSLDKAVARAQHF. The CDR3 DNA reads TGTGCCAGCAGCTTAGACAAAGCTGTCGCGAGGGCCCAGCATTTT. V and J are TRBV7-2 and TRBJ1-5, with unresolved D. The CDR3 loop spans 15 amino acids. The V end was cut by 1 base, the J end by 11 bases, with 18 bases between. CDR1 is SGHTA, CDR2 FQGNSA, per germline.

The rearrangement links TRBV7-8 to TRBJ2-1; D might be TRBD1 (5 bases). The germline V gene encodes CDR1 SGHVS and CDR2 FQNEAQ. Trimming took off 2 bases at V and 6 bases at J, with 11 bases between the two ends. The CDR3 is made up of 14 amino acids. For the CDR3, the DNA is TGTGCCAGCAGCTTAATGGGGCACGGCAATGAGCAGTTCTTC. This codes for CASSLMGHGNEQFF.